This T cell receptor beta chain was profiled in a study of blood T cell repertoires in COVID-19. Study summary: PBMCs, B-cell-depleted T cells, or T cells provided the cDNA or gDNA that made up the material.

The method was immunoSEQ multiplex PCR; TCRdb's version includes in-frame clones alone and lacks a portion of them. Of 150,000 to 200,000 clones listed, over 75% are singletons. The CDR3 runs 14 residues. With V trimmed by 8 bases and J by 7 bases, 14 bases remained unmatched. Germline V lookup: CDR1 GTSNPN, CDR2 SVGIG (reference sequence). The clonotype was recovered from a man aged 35 to 55 who had recovered from COVID-19. Sequenced material: PBMCs or T cells enriched from blood (not recorded which). The chain carries TRBV30 and TRBJ2-1; 7 bases are a match to TRBD2. This CDR3 is CAGKAGPTLNEQFF. CDR3 DNA sequence: TGTGCCGGAAAAGCGGGGCCCACCTTAAATGAGCAGTTCTTC. The entire variable domain, with the rest obtained from reference TRBV30 and TRBJ2-1, is as follows: SQTIHQWPATLVQPVGSPLSLECTVEGTSNPNLYWYRQAAGRGLQLLFYSVGIGQISSEVPQNLSASRPQDRQFILSSKKLLLSDSGFYLCAGKAGPTLNEQFFGPGTRLTVL.